This T cell receptor beta chain stems from a study of PD-1 blockade in classical Hodgkin lymphoma. The table came from immunoSEQ multiplex PCR; TCRdb's copy has only in-frame clones and leaves some out. The repertoire holds approximately 41,000 clones, with 86% as singletons. Each of the patients experienced relapse following autologous stem cell transplantation, and their brentuximab vedotin exposure differed. Complete response, partial response or progressive disease constituted the best responses recorded. Study-wide results and caveats: Patients who responded completely had about the same baseline diversity as newly diagnosed patients.

This CDR3 comprises 16 residues. Germline loops: CDR1 SGHRS, CDR2 YFSETQ. The V and J ends lost 0 bases and 2 bases, in that order; junction bases with no gene match: 5. On this clone itself: Its antigen is unidentified.

The sequenced sample was peripheral blood mononuclear cells (PBMCs), obtained before the second cycle of nivolumab. The clonotype originates from a human donor with classical Hodgkin lymphoma. This sequence joins TRBV5-1 and TRBJ2-3; 8 positions match TRBD2. The CDR3 nucleotides are TGCGCCAGCAGCTTGGAGGTAGCGGGACACACAGATACGCAGTATTTT. Encoded protein: CASSLEVAGHTDTQYF.